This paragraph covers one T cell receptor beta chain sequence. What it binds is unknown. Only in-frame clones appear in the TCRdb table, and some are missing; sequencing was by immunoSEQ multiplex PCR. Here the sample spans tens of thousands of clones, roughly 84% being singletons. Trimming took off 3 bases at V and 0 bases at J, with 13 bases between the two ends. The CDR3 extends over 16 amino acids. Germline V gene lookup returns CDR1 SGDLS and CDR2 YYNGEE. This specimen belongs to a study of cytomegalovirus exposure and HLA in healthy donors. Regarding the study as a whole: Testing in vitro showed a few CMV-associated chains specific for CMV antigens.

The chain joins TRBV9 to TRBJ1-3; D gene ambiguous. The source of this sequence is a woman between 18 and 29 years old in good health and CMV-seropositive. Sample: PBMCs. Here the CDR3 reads CASSASGEFSGNTIYF. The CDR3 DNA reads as TGTGCCAGCAGCGCGAGTGGAGAGTTCTCTGGAAACACCATATATTTT. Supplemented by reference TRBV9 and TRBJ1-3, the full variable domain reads DSGVTQTPKHLITATGQRVTLRCSPRSGDLSVYWYQQSLDQGLQFLIQYYNGEERAKGNILERFSAQQFPDLHSELNLSSLELGDSALYFCASSASGEFSGNTIYFGEGSWLTVV.